The next 8 T cell receptor beta chains were all read from a single sample in a study of T-cell memory formation after mild COVID-19 (dated by TCRdb to the early 2020s). The library was built by means of 5' RACE. The data were produced on an Illumina NovaSeq 6000. Through fastp at Q25 and MiXCR, TCRdb rebuilt clones from the public reads, retaining in-frame beta chains. Entries are consolidated by CDR3 protein sequence, retaining the most common genes and DNA. The sample records fewer than 200,000 distinct CDR3 sequences, about a fifth of which are singletons. 23% of the sample is taken by the ten largest. What was sequenced was PBMCs or a T cell subset sorted from them (not recorded which). The receptors here all came from an adult woman who had mild COVID-19 (a few samples of this study predate the infection). The sample titles of this study are shuffled in the database, so cell type and time point are left out; the donor was told from shared clones.

The gene calls are TRBV15 and TRBJ2-5, with 9 positions matching TRBD1. V dropped 5 bases and J dropped 0; count of bases not matched to a gene: 4. Germline V gives CDR1 LNHNV, CDR2 YYDKDF (reference sequence). The CDR3 loop spans 15 amino acids. CDR3 DNA: TGTGCCACCAGCGGCGACAGGGGGGACCAAGAGACCCAGTACTTC. Amino acid sequence: CATSGDRGDQETQYF. The full variable domain, with the rest looked up from reference TRBV15 and TRBJ2-5, is DAMVIQNPRYQVTQFGKPVTLSCSQTLNHNVMYWYQQKSSQAPKLLFHYYDKDFNNEADTPDNFQSRRPNTSFCFLDIRSPGLGDTAMYLCATSGDRGDQETQYFGPGTRLLVL.

The table lists this clonotype with many counts. The V call is TRBV18, the J call TRBJ2-1; 11 nucleotides match TRBD2. Per the germline V gene, CDR1 is KGHSH and CDR2 is LQKENI. The junction had 5 bases not matched to a gene; V was cut back by 7 bases and J by 3 bases. This CDR3 region has 15 residues. The CDR3, as DNA: TGTGCCAGCTTCTCCGGGACTAGCGGCTACAATGAGCAGTTCTTC. Translated, it gives CASFSGTSGYNEQFF.

The chain couples TRBV7-9 to TRBJ1-2; possible D gene TRBD1, 6 bases. CDR3 length: 14 amino acids. Germline CDR1 SEHNR, CDR2 FQNEAQ (reference sequence). The CDR3 nucleotides are TGTGTCCTGATGACCGGGGGCGATAACTATGGCTACACCTTC. It specifies CVLMTGGDNYGYTF.

The rearrangement uses TRBV6-2 or TRBV6-3 and TRBJ2-1; 9 bases map to TRBD1. V lost 2 bases, J lost 8 bases, and 10 bases stayed unmatched. The CDR3 extends over 16 amino acids. Germline CDR1 and CDR2: MNHEY and SVGEGT. The CDR3 coding sequence is TGTGCCAGCAGTTACGTAGGGACAGGGACCATCCATGAGCAGTTCTTC. Protein sequence: CASSYVGTGTIHEQFF.

The chain has TRBV14 and TRBJ1-1; tentatively, D is TRBD1 (6 bases). The germline V gene encodes CDR1 SGHDN and CDR2 FVKESK. The CDR3 spans 14 residues. V shed 0 bases and J shed 5 bases, with 10 bases lying between them. In nucleotides, the CDR3 is TGTGCCAGCAGCCAAGATGAGGGGGGGACTGAAGCTTTCTTT. Its protein is CASSQDEGGTEAFF.

This clonotype was recorded only once. The V gene is TRBV7-9, the J gene TRBJ2-7; D unclear. The CDR3 has 12 amino acids. V was pared by 5 bases and J by 7 bases, with 12 bases between. Germline V lookup: CDR1 SEHNR, CDR2 FQNEAQ (reference sequence). The CDR3 DNA sequence: TGTGCCAGCAGCGGCCTTATGGAGGAGCAGTACTTC. It codes for CASSGLMEEQYF.

The chain couples TRBV5-1 to TRBJ2-2; 10 nucleotides line up with TRBD1. With 5 bases clipped from V and 0 bases from J, the junction kept 1 base outside the gene matches. Germline-derived CDR1 and CDR2 are SGHRS and YFSETQ. The CDR3 has 15 amino acids. The CDR3 loop reads CASRGTGANTGELFF. In DNA, the CDR3 is TGCGCCAGCAGGGGGACAGGGGCGAACACCGGGGAGCTGTTTTTT.

The chain employs TRBV12-3 or TRBV12-4 and TRBJ2-2; tentative D call: TRBD1 (6 bases). The CDR3 sequence is 14 residues long. V lost 1 base and J 6 bases, leaving 9 bases between the germline ends. CDR3 region: CASSLETGSGELFF. Written as DNA, the CDR3 is TGTGCCAGCAGTTTAGAAACAGGGTCCGGGGAGCTGTTTTTT.